This TCR beta chain is drawn from a study of beta chain features in type 1 diabetes. Across the whole study: The examined sorted cells totaled roughly 110,000,000 across samples. Study results and limitations: It was among patients, rather than healthy donors, that naive, central memory and Treg TCRB repertoires appeared more similar. PCR might pick shorter templates more often, in the same way for patients and controls. VDJ junctions from type 1 diabetes patients carried fewer insertions and larger deletions.

With 10 bases clipped from V and 6 bases from J, the junction kept 6 bases outside the gene matches. CDR1 and CDR2 (germline): MDHEN, SYDVKM. The CDR3 is 12 residues long. As concerns this clone: Its antigen is undetermined.

Reverse transcription of all isolated RNA meant that expressed TCRB transcripts were sequenced. The data were produced by immunoSEQ multiplex PCR, yet TCRdb's version contains in-frame clones alone and is incomplete. The table records about 930,000 clones, roughly 16% of them present only once. The chain couples TRBV28 to TRBJ2-7; TRBD1 matches at 10 bases. The sequence derives from a woman between 18 and 29 years old in good health. The sequencing sample was made of naive CD4+ T cells from blood. The CDR3 sequence is CATRGQGREQYF. The CDR3 bases are TGTGCCACCCGGGGACAGGGGCGCGAGCAGTACTTC.